This TCR beta chain emerged from a study of blood T cell repertoires in COVID-19. Study in general: Sites in the United States, Italy and Spain provided acute and convalescent COVID-19 samples.

This table comes from immunoSEQ multiplex PCR, and its TCRdb copy is limited to in-frame clones, with some not included. Of around 190,000 clones detected, 88% appear once; the ten largest clones hold approximately 4.5%. Details on this clone: Different DNA sequences within this sample yield the same CDR3.

This CDR3 has 13 amino acids. V gave up 2 bases and J gave up 4 bases, with 6 bases separating them. Germline lookup yields CDR1 MNHEY and CDR2 SVGEGT. Source material: peripheral blood. The sequence was obtained from a human donor in a cohort sampled during active COVID-19. V usage is TRBV6-2 or TRBV6-3 and J usage is TRBJ1-5; no clear D. This CDR3 is CASSYGGNQPQHF. The CDR3 DNA reads as TGTGCCAGCAGTTACGGAGGGAATCAGCCCCAGCATTTT.